The 3 T cell receptor beta chains in this list originate from one sample, sequenced in a study of blood T cell repertoires in COVID-19. The table came from immunoSEQ multiplex PCR; TCRdb's copy has only in-frame clones and leaves some out. Here the sample spans 100,000 to 150,000 clones, about 85% being singletons. Sample: peripheral blood. The receptors originated from an elderly woman with acute or convalescent COVID-19.

This chain's CDR3 is CASSQVGLLSSGNTIYF. CDR3 DNA sequence: TGCGCCAGCAGCCAAGTCGGACTTCTGAGCTCTGGAAACACCATATATTTT. The chain joins TRBV4-1 to TRBJ1-3; no firm D call. The CDR3 totals 17 residues. The germline gives CDR1 MGHRA, CDR2 YSYEKL. The ends were cut back, 1 base at V and 0 bases at J, with 13 bases in the middle.

The V and J genes are TRBV10-2 and TRBJ1-2; D ambiguous. Per germline, CDR1 WSHSY and CDR2 SAAADI. Between the trimmed V and J ends, which lost 0 bases and 0 bases, there was a span of 8 bases. CDR3 size: 15 residues. The CDR3 protein is CASSESNRANYGYTF. The CDR3 coding sequence is TGCGCCAGCAGTGAGTCGAACAGAGCTAACTATGGCTACACCTTC.

This rearrangement joins TRBV7-9 to TRBJ1-2, with 7 bases matching TRBD1. Germline loops: CDR1 SEHNR, CDR2 FQNEAQ (reference sequence). The CDR3 runs 13 residues. J lost 5 bases, V lost 5 bases, and 5 bases had no gene match. DNA of the CDR3: TGTGCCAGCAGCCAGGGACAGTCTTATGGCTACACCTTC. It yields the protein CASSQGQSYGYTF.